This T cell receptor beta chain came from a study of blood T cells in healthy people across ages. Using a J-beta primer mix together with a sample-barcoded 5' primer, a second PCR was run for roughly 6 to 12 cycles. Through a template-switch adaptor with 12 random nucleotides, each cDNA molecule received a tag. A single record per CDR3 protein comes from TCRdb applying MiXCR to the 5' RACE reads. The data contain about 1.5 million distinct CDR3 sequences, about 42% of them singletons. V shed 3 bases and J shed 2 bases, with 12 bases lying between them. The length of the CDR3 is 14 residues. Germline assignment: CDR1 SGHKS and CDR2 YYEKEE (reference sequence).

The V and J genes are TRBV5-5 and TRBJ2-7; D is undetermined. Sequences were obtained from blood. The TCR sequence derives from a young woman in good health. This CDR3 reads CASSYRTGTYEQYF. The CDR3 DNA sequence: TGTGCCAGCAGCTATAGAACTGGAACCTACGAGCAGTACTTC.